This record concerns one T cell receptor beta chain sequence. The target of this receptor is not known. Base-call qualities are not available, and no considerably larger clone is one nucleotide away. The germline V and J ends show losses of 4 bases and 3 bases respectively, and no gene match explains 1 base of the junction. The germline V gene gives CDR1 as SGHDN and CDR2 as FVKESK. CDR3 length: 13 amino acids, cysteine to phenylalanine. Kept here is only the CDR3 DNA, which spans 39 bases and is read in frame from base 1. The sequencing machine was an Illumina NovaSeq 6000. cDNA libraries for TCRalpha and TCRbeta were prepared by 5'RACE using constant-segment primers, with sample barcodes and unique molecular identifiers added. Trizol reagent was used to extract RNA from every sample. Library amplification was performed in two PCR steps, and a second sample barcode and Illumina TruSeq adapters were introduced in the second step. The libraries were sequenced on an Illumina NovaSeq using 2 x 150 bp paired-end reads. The authors processed their data as follows. Reads were demultiplexed and collapsed into UMI-guided consensus sequences with migec v1.2.7. Using mixcr v2.1.11, UMI consensuses were aligned to TRA and TRB V and J templates and then assembled into clonotypes. Clonotypes were classified as expanded or contracted when called significant by both edgeR and NoisET, with noise models trained on biological replicates. For edgeR calls, the thresholds were a false discovery rate-adjusted p below 0.01 and a log2 fold-change of 1. As an exploratory analysis of dynamics, max-normalized trajectories of the 1000 most abundant clonotypes were examined by PCA with hierarchical clustering. Separately sequenced CD4+ and CD8+ repertoires were used to assign a CD4 or CD8 phenotype to each responding clone. TCRdb trimmed the raw reads at Q25, called clones with MiXCR and kept productive beta chains. Each CDR3 protein gets just one entry, which takes the most common genes and DNA from the rows behind it. The V and J calls were determined by TCRdb, not by the authors. This sample has almost 550,000 distinct CDR3 sequences in its table, and around 21% of those were observed once. The ten largest clones capture around 12% of the sample.

The data were obtained in a study of T-cell memory formation after mild COVID-19 (dated by TCRdb to the early 2020s). Broadly, across the study: Most TCR sequence clusters were specific to one of the two donors. Longitudinal TCRalpha and TCRbeta repertoire sequencing tracked T-cell clones expanding and contracting after mild COVID-19 in a couple of donors. The cohort was made up of two young adult volunteers, one female and one male, who were previously healthy. The study at large found these results: Some responding clones were detected in pre-infection memory, which suggested that pre-existing cross-reactive memory T cells had joined the SARS-CoV-2 response. Contracting CD4+ clones turned up mainly in the CM and EM memory subsets, whereas EMRA was where CD8+ clones were enriched. The study included only two mild cases, and larger cohorts that include severe cases with pre-infection samples were judged to be necessary. The second-wave clones that peaked on day 37 were not confirmed to be SARS-CoV-2 specific. From day 15 to 85, contracting clones showed balanced CD4/CD8 phenotypes, whereas a second wave of clones that expanded from day 15 to 37 leaned towards CD4+.

Ficoll-Paque density gradient centrifugation was used to isolate PBMCs. Sequencing input: PBMCs or a T cell subset sorted from them (not recorded which). The TCR originated in an adult woman who had mild COVID-19 (a few samples of this study predate the infection). The sample titles of this study are shuffled in the database, so cell type and time point are left out; the donor was told from shared clones. The chain links TRBV14 with TRBJ1-1; 8 bases in the junction line up with TRBD1. The CDR3 protein sequence reads: CASSRDRHTEAFF. The DNA reads TGTGCCAGCAGCCGGGACAGGCACACTGAAGCTTTCTTT.